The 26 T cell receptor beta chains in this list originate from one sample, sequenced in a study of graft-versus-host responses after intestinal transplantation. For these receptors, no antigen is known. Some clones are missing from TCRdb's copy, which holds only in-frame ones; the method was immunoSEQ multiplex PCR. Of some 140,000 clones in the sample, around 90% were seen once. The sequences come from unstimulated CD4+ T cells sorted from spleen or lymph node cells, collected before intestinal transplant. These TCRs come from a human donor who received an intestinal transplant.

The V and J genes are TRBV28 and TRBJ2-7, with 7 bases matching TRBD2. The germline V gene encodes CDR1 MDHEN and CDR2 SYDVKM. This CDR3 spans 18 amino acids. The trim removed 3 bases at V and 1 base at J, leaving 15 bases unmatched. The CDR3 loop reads CASSLSPLMGRGSYEQYF. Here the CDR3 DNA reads TGTGCCAGCAGTTTGTCCCCACTCATGGGGAGGGGATCCTACGAGCAGTACTTC.

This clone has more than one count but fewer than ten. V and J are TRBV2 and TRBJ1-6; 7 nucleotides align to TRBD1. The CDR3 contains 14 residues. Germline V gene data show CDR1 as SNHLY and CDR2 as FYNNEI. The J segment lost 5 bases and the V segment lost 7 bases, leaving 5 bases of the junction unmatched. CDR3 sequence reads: CASTLTGNNSPLHF. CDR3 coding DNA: TGTGCCAGCACCCTGACAGGGAATAATTCACCCCTCCACTTT.

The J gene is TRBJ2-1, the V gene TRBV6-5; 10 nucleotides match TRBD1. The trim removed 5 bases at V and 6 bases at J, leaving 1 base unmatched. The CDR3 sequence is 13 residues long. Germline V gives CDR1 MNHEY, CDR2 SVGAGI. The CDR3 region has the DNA TGTGCCAGCAGTAGGACAGGGGGCAATGAGCAGTTCTTC. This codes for CASSRTGGNEQFF.

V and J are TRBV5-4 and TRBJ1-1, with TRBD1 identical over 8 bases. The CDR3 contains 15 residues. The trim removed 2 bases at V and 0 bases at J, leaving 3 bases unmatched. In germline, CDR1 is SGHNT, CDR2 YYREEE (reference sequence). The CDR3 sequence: CASSFGQGLNTEAFF. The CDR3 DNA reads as TGTGCCAGCAGCTTCGGACAGGGATTGAACACTGAAGCTTTCTTT.

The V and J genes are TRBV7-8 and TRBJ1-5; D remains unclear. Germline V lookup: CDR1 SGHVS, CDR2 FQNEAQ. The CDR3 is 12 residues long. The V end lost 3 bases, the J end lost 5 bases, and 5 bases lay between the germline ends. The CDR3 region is CASSFGYQPQHF. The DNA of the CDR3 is TGTGCCAGCAGCTTCGGGTATCAGCCCCAGCATTTT.

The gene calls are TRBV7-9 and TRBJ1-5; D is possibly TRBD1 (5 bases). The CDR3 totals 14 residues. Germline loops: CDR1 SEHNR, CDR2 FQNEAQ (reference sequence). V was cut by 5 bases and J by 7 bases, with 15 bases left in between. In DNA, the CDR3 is TGTGCCAGCAGCCCAACGGGGGACGTCCAGCCCCAGCATTTT. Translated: CASSPTGDVQPQHF.

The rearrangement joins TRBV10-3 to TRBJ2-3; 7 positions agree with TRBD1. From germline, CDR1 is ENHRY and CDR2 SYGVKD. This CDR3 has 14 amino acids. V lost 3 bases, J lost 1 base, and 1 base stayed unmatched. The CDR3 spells CAISDTGGTDTQYF. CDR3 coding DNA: TGTGCCATCAGTGATACAGGGGGCACAGATACGCAGTATTTT.

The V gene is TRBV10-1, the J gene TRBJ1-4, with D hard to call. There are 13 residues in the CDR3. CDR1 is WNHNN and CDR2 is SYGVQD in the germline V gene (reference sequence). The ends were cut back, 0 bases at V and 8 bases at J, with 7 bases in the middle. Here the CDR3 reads CASSESLGEKLFF. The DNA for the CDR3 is TGCGCCAGCAGTGAGTCGCTAGGAGAAAAACTGTTTTTT.

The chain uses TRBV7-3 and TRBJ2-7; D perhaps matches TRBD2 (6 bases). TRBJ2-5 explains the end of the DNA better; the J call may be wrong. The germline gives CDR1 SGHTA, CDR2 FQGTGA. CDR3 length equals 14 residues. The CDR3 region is CASSLGTLQETQYF. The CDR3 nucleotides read TGTGCCAGCAGCTTAGGGACTTTGCAAGAGACCCAGTACTTC.

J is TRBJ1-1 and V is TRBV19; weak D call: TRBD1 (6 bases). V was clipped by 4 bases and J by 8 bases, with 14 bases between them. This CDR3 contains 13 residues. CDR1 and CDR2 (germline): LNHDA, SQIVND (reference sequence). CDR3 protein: CASSTQGVGEAFF. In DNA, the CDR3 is TGTGCCAGTAGTACACAGGGAGTAGGGGAAGCTTTCTTT.

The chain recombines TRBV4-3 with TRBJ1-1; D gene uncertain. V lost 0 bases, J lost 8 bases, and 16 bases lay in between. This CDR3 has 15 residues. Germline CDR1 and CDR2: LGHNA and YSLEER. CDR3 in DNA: TGCGCCAGCAGCCAAGACGATGATCGAATCGCAGAAGCTTTCTTT. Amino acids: CASSQDDDRIAEAFF.

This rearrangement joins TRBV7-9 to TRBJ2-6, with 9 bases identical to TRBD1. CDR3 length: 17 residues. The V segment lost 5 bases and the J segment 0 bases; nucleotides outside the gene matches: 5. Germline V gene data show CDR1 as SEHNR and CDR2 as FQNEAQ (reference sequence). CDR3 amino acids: CASSLRDRDSGANVLTF. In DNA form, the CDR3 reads TGTGCCAGCAGCCTCCGGGACAGGGACTCTGGGGCCAACGTCCTGACTTTC.

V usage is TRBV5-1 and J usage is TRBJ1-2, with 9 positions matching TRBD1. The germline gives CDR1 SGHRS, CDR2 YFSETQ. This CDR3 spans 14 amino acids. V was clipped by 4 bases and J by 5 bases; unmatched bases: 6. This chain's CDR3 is CASSLTGGRYGYTF. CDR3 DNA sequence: TGCGCCAGCAGCCTGACAGGGGGTCGGTATGGCTACACCTTC.

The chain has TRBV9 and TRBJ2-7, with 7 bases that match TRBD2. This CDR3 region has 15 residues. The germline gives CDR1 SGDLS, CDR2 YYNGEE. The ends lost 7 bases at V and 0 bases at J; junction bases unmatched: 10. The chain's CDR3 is CASALGPGGSYEQYF. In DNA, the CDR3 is TGTGCCAGCGCCTTGGGTCCGGGGGGCTCCTACGAGCAGTACTTC. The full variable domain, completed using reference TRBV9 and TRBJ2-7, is DSGVTQTPKHLITATGQRVTLRCSPRSGDLSVYWYQQSLDQGLQFLIQYYNGEERAKGNILERFSAQQFPDLHSELNLSSLELGDSALYFCASALGPGGSYEQYFGPGTRLTVT.

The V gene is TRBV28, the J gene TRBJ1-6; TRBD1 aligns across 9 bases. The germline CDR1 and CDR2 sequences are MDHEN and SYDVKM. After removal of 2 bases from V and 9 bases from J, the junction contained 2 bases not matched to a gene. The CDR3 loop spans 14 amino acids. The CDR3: CASSLTGGVSPLHF. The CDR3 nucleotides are TGTGCCAGCAGTTTAACAGGGGGCGTTTCACCCCTCCACTTT.

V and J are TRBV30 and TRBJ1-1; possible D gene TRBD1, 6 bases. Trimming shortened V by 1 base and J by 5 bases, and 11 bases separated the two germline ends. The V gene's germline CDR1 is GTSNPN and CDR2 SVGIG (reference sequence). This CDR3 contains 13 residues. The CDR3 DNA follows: TGTGCCTGGAGTGGACCCAGGGGAACTGAAGCTTTCTTT. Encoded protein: CAWSGPRGTEAFF.

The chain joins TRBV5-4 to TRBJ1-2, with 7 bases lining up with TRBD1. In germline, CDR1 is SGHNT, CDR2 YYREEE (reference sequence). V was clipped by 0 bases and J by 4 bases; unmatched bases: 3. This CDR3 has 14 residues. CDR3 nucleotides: TGTGCCAGCAGCTTGGGGGCAGGGGGCTATGGCTACACCTTC. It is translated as CASSLGAGGYGYTF.

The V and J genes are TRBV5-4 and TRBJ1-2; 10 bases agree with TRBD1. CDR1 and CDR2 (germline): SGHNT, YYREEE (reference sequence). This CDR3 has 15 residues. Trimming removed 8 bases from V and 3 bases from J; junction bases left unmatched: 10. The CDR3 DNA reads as TGTGCCAGTAGACAGGGGGCCGGTGTAGACTATGGCTACACCTTC. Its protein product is CASRQGAGVDYGYTF.

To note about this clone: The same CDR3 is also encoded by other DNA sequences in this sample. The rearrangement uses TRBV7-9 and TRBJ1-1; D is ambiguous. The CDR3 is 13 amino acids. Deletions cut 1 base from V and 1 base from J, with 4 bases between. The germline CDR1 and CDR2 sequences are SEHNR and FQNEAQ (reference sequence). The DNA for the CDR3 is TGTGCCAGCAGCTTAGAGGGGAACACTGAAGCTTTCTTT. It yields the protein CASSLEGNTEAFF.

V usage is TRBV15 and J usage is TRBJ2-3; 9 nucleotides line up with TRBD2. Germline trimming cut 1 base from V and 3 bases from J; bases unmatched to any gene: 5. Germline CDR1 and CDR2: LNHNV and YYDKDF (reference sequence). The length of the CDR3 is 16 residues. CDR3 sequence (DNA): TGTGCCACCAGCAGAGCAAGCGGGAGGAGAACAGATACGCAGTATTTT. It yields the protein CATSRASGRRTDTQYF.

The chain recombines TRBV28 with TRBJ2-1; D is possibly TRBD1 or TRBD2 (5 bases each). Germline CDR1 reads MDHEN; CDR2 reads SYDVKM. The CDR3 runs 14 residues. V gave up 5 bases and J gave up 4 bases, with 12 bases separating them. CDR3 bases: TGTGCCAGCAGTCCCGGGACCCCATACAATGAGCAGTTCTTC. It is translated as CASSPGTPYNEQFF.

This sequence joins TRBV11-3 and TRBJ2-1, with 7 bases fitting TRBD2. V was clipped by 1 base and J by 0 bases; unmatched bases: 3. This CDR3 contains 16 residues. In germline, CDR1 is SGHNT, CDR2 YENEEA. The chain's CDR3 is CASSLGLASSYNEQFF. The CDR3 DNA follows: TGTGCCAGCAGCTTAGGACTAGCCAGCTCCTACAATGAGCAGTTCTTC.

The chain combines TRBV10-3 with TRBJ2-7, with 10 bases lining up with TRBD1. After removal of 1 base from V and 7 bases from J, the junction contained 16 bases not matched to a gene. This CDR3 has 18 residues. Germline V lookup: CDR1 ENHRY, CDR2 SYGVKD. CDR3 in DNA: TGTGCCATCAGTGAGTACGGAGTGGGACAGGGGATCCTAAGAGAGCAGTACTTC. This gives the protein CAISEYGVGQGILREQYF.

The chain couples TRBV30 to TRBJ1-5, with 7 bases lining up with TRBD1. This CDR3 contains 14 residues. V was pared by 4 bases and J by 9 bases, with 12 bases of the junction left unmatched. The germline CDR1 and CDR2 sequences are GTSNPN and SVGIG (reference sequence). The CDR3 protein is CAWTTNRGPRPQHF. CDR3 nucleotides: TGTGCCTGGACTACTAACAGGGGCCCGAGGCCCCAGCATTTT.

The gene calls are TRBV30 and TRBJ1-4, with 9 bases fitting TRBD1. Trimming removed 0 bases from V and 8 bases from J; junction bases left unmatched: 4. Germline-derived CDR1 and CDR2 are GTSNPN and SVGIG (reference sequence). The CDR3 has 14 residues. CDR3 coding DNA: TGTGCCTGGAGTGTGGGACAGGGCGTCGAAAAACTGTTTTTT. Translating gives CAWSVGQGVEKLFF.

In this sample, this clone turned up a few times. DNA of the CDR3: TGTGCCAGCAGTATTAGCGGGAGCGGGGAGACCCAGTACTTC. It specifies CASSISGSGETQYF. The chain employs TRBV2 and TRBJ2-5; 9 bases line up with TRBD2. This CDR3 comprises 14 residues. Germline V gene lookup returns CDR1 SNHLY and CDR2 FYNNEI. V shed 5 bases and J 5 bases; nucleotides not matched to a gene: 6. The full variable domain, completed using reference TRBV2 and TRBJ2-5, is EPEVTQTPSHQVTQMGQEVILRCVPISNHLYFYWYRQILGQKVEFLVSFYNNEISEKSEIFDDQFSVERPDGSNFTLKIRSTKLEDSAMYFCASSISGSGETQYFGPGTRLLVL.